One sample yielded the 21 T cell receptor beta chains listed below, sequenced in a study of OX40 agonist ivuxolimab in advanced cancers. Data came from immunoSEQ multiplex PCR; TCRdb stores just in-frame clones and leaves some out. The sample includes fewer than 60,000 clones, around 84% of them seen just once. The sample here was CD4+ or CD8+ T cells sorted from blood, taken in a trial of the OX40 agonist ivuxolimab. The receptors stem from an adult with an advanced solid tumor such as melanoma, head and neck, liver or kidney cancer.

The chain uses TRBV4-3 and TRBJ1-4; D is undetermined. Per germline, CDR1 LGHNA and CDR2 YSLEER. The CDR3 has 16 amino acids. Trimming shortened V by 0 bases and J by 1 base, and 9 bases separated the two germline ends. CDR3 DNA: TGCGCCAGCAGCCAAGATGATCGGGTAACTAATGAAAAACTGTTTTTT. Its protein is CASSQDDRVTNEKLFF.

This clone appeared a single time. The chain recombines TRBV6-5 with TRBJ1-1; 9 bases map to TRBD1. V trimming: 5 bases; J trimming: 4 bases; junction bases outside the gene matches: 5. This CDR3 is 14 amino acids long. Looked up from germline, CDR1 is MNHEY and CDR2 is SVGAGI. The CDR3 bases are TGTGCCAGCAGTGAACAGGGGGCGGGCACTGAAGCTTTCTTT. This translates into CASSEQGAGTEAFF.

This clone appeared a few times. The rearrangement joins TRBV6-4 to TRBJ1-2; tentatively, D is TRBD1 (5 bases). Germline assignment: CDR1 MRHNA and CDR2 SNTAGT. The CDR3 is 12 amino acids. Trimming removed 2 bases from V and 7 bases from J, with 8 bases in between. In nucleotides, the CDR3 is TGTGCCAGCAGTGACGGGGGAGGTGGCTACACCTTC. This gives the protein CASSDGGGGYTF.

A remark on this clone: It is unclear where the CDR3 begins or ends on the DNA, so no DNA is shown, and the CDR3 is as TCRdb lists it. The chain uses TRBV21-1 and TRBJ2-1; the table's D gene call, TRBD1, was not cross checked with the DNA. TRBV21-1 is a pseudogene segment. The CDR3 numbers 18 amino acids, ends counted. The CDR3 spells CASSPIRWGQGSYNEQFF.

The genes are TRBV4-3 and TRBJ1-5, with 7 bases fitting TRBD1. With V trimmed by 4 bases and J by 5 bases, 17 bases remained unmatched. This CDR3 comprises 18 residues. In germline, CDR1 is LGHNA, CDR2 YSLEER. The CDR3 nucleotides read TGCGCCAGCAGCCCCTCAAATTGGGGCGGAGACAGGGATCAGCCCCAGCATTTT. Translating gives CASSPSNWGGDRDQPQHF.

The chain joins TRBV9 to TRBJ2-2, with TRBD2 matching 13 bases. Losses at the gene ends were 2 bases for V and 4 bases for J; bases not matched to a gene: 5. The CDR3 sequence is 17 residues long. CDR1 SGDLS and CDR2 YYNGEE come from the germline V gene. In DNA form, the CDR3 reads TGTGCCAGCAGCGTTGGACTAGCGGGGGCGGGCACCGGGGAGCTGTTTTTT. The encoded protein is CASSVGLAGAGTGELFF.

The chain uses TRBV27 and TRBJ2-5; 7 nucleotides match TRBD1. Germline V lookup: CDR1 MNHEY, CDR2 SMNVEV (reference sequence). The CDR3 consists of 15 residues. V gave up 3 bases and J gave up 1 base; unmatched junction bases: 5. CDR3 amino acids: CASSFIGQAQETQYF. The CDR3 coding sequence is TGTGCCAGCAGTTTCATAGGACAGGCCCAAGAGACCCAGTACTTC.

This chain joins TRBV7-6 and TRBJ2-2; TRBD1 aligns across 9 bases. The CDR3 spans 15 residues. CDR1 is SGHVS and CDR2 is FNYEAQ in the germline V gene. Germline trimming cut 5 bases from V and 7 bases from J; bases unmatched to any gene: 8. The CDR3 DNA sequence: TGTGCCAGCAGCACCGGGACAGGGTTGATCGGGGAGCTGTTTTTT. Amino acids: CASSTGTGLIGELFF.

This clone appeared once. J is TRBJ1-6 and V is TRBV28; D uncertain. V lost 6 bases and J lost 0, with 12 bases in between. This CDR3 contains 16 residues. The V gene's germline CDR1 is MDHEN and CDR2 SYDVKM. The CDR3 spells CASRDPGSSYNSPLHF. In nucleotides, the CDR3 is TGTGCCAGCAGGGACCCCGGAAGCTCCTATAATTCACCCCTCCACTTT.

This rearrangement joins TRBV11-2 to TRBJ2-2; D may be TRBD1 or TRBD2 (5 bases each). Trimming cost V 5 bases and J 8 bases, with 15 bases left between them. The germline CDR1 and CDR2 sequences are SGHAT and FQNNGV. This CDR3 has 14 residues. The CDR3 DNA reads as TGTGCCAGCAGCCCGCCGGGGCTGTCGGGGGAGCTGTTTTTT. Its translation: CASSPPGLSGELFF.

The CDR3 is CASSIVGIPSQETQYF. The DNA for the CDR3 is TGTGCCAGTAGTATAGTGGGGATCCCTTCACAAGAGACCCAGTACTTC. The genes are TRBV19 and TRBJ2-5; unclear D gene. Germline CDR1 reads LNHDA; CDR2 reads SQIVND (reference sequence). The CDR3 contains 16 residues. V dropped 1 base and J dropped 2 bases, with 14 bases sitting between them.

The chain employs TRBV18 and TRBJ2-5; 9 bases line up with TRBD1. The CDR3 loop spans 14 amino acids. Germline V gene lookup returns CDR1 KGHSH and CDR2 LQKENI. Unmatched junction bases numbered 5, after V lost 0 bases and J lost 9 bases. Here the CDR3 reads CASSPPGTGSSQYF. The CDR3 DNA reads TGTGCCAGCTCACCACCGGGGACAGGGAGTTCCCAGTACTTC.

The J gene is TRBJ1-2, the V gene TRBV9; D possibly corresponds to TRBD1 (5 bases). The V gene's germline CDR1 is SGDLS and CDR2 YYNGEE. CDR3 size: 15 residues. V dropped 0 bases and J dropped 8 bases, with 17 bases sitting between them. In DNA, the CDR3 is TGTGCCAGCAGCGTAGAGGCGGACAATCTCTGGGGCTACACCTTC. Encoded protein: CASSVEADNLWGYTF.

The chain recombines TRBV7-7 with TRBJ2-4; D possibly corresponds to TRBD1 (5 bases). This CDR3 region has 13 residues. Per germline, CDR1 SSHAT and CDR2 FNYEAQ (reference sequence). Trimming stripped 2 bases from V and 6 bases from J, with 8 bases between. The CDR3 loop is CASSLRQGNIQYF. The CDR3 DNA sequence: TGTGCCAGCAGCTTACGCCAGGGAAACATTCAGTACTTC.

This clone was observed many times. J is TRBJ1-2 and V is TRBV11-2, with D possibly TRBD1 on 6 matching bases. V was pared by 6 bases and J by 8 bases, with 10 bases between. CDR1 and CDR2 from the germline V gene are SGHAT and FQNNGV. The CDR3 covers 11 residues. In DNA, the CDR3 is TGTGCCAGCAGGACAGGTTGGGGCTACACCTTC. Protein product: CASRTGWGYTF.

The gene calls are TRBV6-5 and TRBJ1-2, with a possible D match to TRBD1 (5 bases). The germline V gene encodes CDR1 MNHEY and CDR2 SVGAGI. This CDR3 is built from 14 residues. The V end was cut by 2 bases, the J end by 3 bases, with 10 bases between. The CDR3 DNA sequence: TGTGCCAGCAGTTACCACGACAGATACTATGGCTACACCTTC. Translated: CASSYHDRYYGYTF.

V usage is TRBV2 and J usage is TRBJ2-1, with D perhaps TRBD1 (6 bases). Germline V gene data show CDR1 as SNHLY and CDR2 as FYNNEI. The length of the CDR3 is 18 residues. Trimming cost V 4 bases and J 0 bases, with 19 bases left between them. CDR3 sequence: CASSVRAGALSSYNEQFF. Written as DNA, the CDR3 is TGTGCCAGCAGTGTTCGGGCAGGGGCTCTGAGCTCCTACAATGAGCAGTTCTTC.

This clone was counted a single time. This chain joins TRBV2 and TRBJ2-2; 8 bases map to TRBD2. This CDR3 has 15 residues. V dropped 2 bases and J dropped 3; count of bases not matched to a gene: 2. Germline V lookup: CDR1 SNHLY, CDR2 FYNNEI. CDR3 in amino acids: CASSEWRGDTGELFF. As DNA, the CDR3 is TGTGCCAGCAGTGAATGGCGGGGGGACACCGGGGAGCTGTTTTTT. Drawing the rest from reference TRBV2 and TRBJ2-2, the complete variable domain is EPEVTQTPSHQVTQMGQEVILRCVPISNHLYFYWYRQILGQKVEFLVSFYNNEISEKSEIFDDQFSVERPDGSNFTLKIRSTKLEDSAMYFCASSEWRGDTGELFFGEGSRLTVL.

At least ten counts were recorded for this clone. V and J are TRBV30 and TRBJ2-7; 11 bases fit TRBD1. The trim removed 0 bases at V and 5 bases at J, leaving 3 bases unmatched. This CDR3 is 14 amino acids long. CDR1 and CDR2 (germline): GTSNPN, SVGIG (reference sequence). This CDR3 reads CAWSVGQGAHEQYF. The CDR3 DNA follows: TGTGCCTGGAGTGTCGGACAGGGGGCCCACGAGCAGTACTTC.

V gene TRBV5-4 combines with J gene TRBJ1-3; D gene ambiguous. In germline, CDR1 is SGHNT, CDR2 YYREEE (reference sequence). This CDR3 contains 17 residues. Trimming removed 4 bases from V and 1 base from J, with 18 bases in between. CDR3 nucleotide sequence: TGTGCCAGCAGCGCTTATGCCGGTATTGTATCTGGAAACACCATATATTTT. Its protein is CASSAYAGIVSGNTIYF.

The sample holds one count of this clone. The rearrangement joins TRBV7-9 to TRBJ2-7; D is unresolved. Per germline, CDR1 SEHNR and CDR2 FQNEAQ (reference sequence). The V end was cut by 1 base, the J end by 6 bases, with 13 bases between. This CDR3 comprises 14 residues. CDR3 sequence reads: CASSLGSSPCEQYF. In nucleotides, the CDR3 is TGTGCCAGCAGCTTAGGGTCCAGTCCCTGCGAGCAGTACTTC.